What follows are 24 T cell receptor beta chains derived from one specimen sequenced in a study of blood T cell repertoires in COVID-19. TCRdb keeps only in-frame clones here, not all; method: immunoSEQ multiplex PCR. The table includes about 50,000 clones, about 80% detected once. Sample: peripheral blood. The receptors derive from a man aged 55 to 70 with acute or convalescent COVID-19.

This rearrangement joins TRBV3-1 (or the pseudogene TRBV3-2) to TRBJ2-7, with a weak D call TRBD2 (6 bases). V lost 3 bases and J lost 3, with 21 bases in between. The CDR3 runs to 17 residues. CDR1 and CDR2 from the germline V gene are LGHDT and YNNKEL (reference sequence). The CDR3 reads CASSHGSAGIRLYEQYF. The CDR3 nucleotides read TGTGCCAGCAGCCATGGCTCGGCGGGGATAAGACTCTACGAGCAGTACTTC.

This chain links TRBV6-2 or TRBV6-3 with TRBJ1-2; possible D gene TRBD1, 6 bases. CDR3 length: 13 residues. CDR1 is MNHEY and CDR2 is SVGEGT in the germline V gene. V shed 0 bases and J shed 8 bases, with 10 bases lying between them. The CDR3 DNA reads TGTGCCAGCAGTTACTCCCAGGGGAGAGGCTACACCTTC. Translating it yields CASSYSQGRGYTF.

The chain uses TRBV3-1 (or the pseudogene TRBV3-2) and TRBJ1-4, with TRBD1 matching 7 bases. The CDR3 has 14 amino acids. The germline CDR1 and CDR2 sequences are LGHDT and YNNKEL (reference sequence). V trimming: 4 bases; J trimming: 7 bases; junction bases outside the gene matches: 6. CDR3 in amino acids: CASSPTGQVEKLFF. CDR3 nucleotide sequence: TGTGCCAGCAGCCCTACTGGACAGGTTGAAAAACTGTTTTTT.

CDR3 loop: CSVLGGGEYEQFF. In nucleotides, the CDR3 is TGCAGCGTTCTGGGCGGGGGGGAATATGAGCAGTTCTTC. J is TRBJ2-1 and V is TRBV29-1, with 9 bases that match TRBD2. The CDR3 is 13 amino acids. The junction had 7 bases not matched to a gene; V was cut back by 5 bases and J by 8 bases. CDR1 and CDR2 from the germline V gene are SQVTM and ANQGSEA.

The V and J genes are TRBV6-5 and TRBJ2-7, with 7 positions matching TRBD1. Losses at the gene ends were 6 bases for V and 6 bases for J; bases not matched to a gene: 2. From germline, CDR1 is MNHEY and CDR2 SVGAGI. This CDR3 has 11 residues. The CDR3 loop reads CASSRQGEQYF. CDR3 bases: TGTGCCAGCAGCCGACAGGGCGAGCAGTACTTC.

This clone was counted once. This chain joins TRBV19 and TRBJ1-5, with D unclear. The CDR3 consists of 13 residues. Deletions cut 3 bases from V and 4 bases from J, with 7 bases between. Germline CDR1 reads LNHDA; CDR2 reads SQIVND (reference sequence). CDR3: CASSIRRNQPQHF. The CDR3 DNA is TGTGCCAGTAGTATCCGGAGAAATCAGCCCCAGCATTTT.

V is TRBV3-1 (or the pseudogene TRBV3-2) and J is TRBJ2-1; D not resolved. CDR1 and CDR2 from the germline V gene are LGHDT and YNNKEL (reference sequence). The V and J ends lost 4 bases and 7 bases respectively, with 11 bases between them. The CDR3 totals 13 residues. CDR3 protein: CASSLRGENEQFF. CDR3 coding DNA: TGTGCCAGCAGCCTCAGAGGAGAAAATGAGCAGTTCTTC.

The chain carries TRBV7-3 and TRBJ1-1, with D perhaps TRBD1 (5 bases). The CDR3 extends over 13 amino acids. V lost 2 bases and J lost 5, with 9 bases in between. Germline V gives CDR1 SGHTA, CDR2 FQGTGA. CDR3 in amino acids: CASSLQGWTEAFF. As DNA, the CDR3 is TGTGCCAGCAGCTTACAGGGATGGACTGAAGCTTTCTTT.

In DNA form, the CDR3 reads TGTGCCAGCAGACCGGGACAGGGGCGTTTCTACGAGCAGTACTTC. It codes for CASRPGQGRFYEQYF. The chain combines TRBV2 with TRBJ2-7, with TRBD1 matching over 10 bases. V shed 6 bases and J 3 bases; nucleotides not matched to a gene: 8. This CDR3 is 15 amino acids long. The V gene's germline CDR1 is SNHLY and CDR2 FYNNEI. The full variable domain, with the rest looked up from reference TRBV2 and TRBJ2-7, is EPEVTQTPSHQVTQMGQEVILRCVPISNHLYFYWYRQILGQKVEFLVSFYNNEISEKSEIFDDQFSVERPDGSNFTLKIRSTKLEDSAMYFCASRPGQGRFYEQYFGPGTRLTVT.

In nucleotides, the CDR3 is TGCGCCAGCACCGGCGGGACTCCCCCTTACAATGAGCAGTTCTTC. Translated, it gives CASTGGTPPYNEQFF. The V gene is TRBV10-1, the J gene TRBJ2-1; D possibly corresponds to TRBD2 (6 bases). Germline values: CDR1 WNHNN, CDR2 SYGVQD (reference sequence). Trimming took off 7 bases at V and 4 bases at J, with 17 bases between the two ends. This CDR3 is 15 amino acids long.

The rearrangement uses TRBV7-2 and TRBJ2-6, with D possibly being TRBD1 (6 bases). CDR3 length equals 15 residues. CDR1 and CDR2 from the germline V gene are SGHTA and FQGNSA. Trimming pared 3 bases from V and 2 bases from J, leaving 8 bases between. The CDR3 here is CASSFYRAGANVLTF. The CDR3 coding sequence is TGTGCCAGCAGCTTCTACAGGGCTGGGGCCAACGTCCTGACTTTC.

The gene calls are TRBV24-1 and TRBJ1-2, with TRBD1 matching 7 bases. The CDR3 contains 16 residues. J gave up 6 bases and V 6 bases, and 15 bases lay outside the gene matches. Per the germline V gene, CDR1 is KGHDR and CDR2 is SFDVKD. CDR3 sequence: CATSNPGNRGSDGYTF. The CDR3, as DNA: TGTGCCACCAGTAACCCTGGGAACAGGGGTTCAGATGGCTACACCTTC.

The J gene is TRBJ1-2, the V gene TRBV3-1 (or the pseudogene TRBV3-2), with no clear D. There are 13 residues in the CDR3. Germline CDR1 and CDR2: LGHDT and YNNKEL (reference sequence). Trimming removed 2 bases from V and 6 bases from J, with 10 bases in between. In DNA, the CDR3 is TGTGCCAGCAGCCAAACTAGCCAAGATGGCTACACCTTC. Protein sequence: CASSQTSQDGYTF.

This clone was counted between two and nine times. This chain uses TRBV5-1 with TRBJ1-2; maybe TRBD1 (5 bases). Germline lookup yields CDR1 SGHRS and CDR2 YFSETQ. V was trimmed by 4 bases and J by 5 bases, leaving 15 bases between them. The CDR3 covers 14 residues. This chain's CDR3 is CASSITVGGYGYTF. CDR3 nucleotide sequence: TGCGCCAGCAGCATAACGGTCGGGGGGTATGGCTACACCTTC.

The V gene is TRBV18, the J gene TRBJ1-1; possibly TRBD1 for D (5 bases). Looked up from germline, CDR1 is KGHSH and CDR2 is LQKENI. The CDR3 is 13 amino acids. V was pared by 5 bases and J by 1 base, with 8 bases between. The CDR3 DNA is TGTGCCAGCTCAGAGACAGCGAACACTGAAGCTTTCTTT. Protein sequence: CASSETANTEAFF. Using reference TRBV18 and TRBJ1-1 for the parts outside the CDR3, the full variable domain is NAGVMQNPRHLVRRRGQEARLRCSPMKGHSHVYWYRQLPEEGLKFMVYLQKENIIDESGMPKERFSAEFPKEGPSILRIQQVVRGDSAAYFCASSETANTEAFFGQGTRLTVV.

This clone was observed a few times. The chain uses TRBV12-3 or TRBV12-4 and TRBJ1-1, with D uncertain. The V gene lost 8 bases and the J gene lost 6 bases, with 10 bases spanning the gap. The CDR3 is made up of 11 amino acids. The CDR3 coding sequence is TGTGCCAGCGCAGTCATGTCTGAAGCTTTCTTT. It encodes CASAVMSEAFF.

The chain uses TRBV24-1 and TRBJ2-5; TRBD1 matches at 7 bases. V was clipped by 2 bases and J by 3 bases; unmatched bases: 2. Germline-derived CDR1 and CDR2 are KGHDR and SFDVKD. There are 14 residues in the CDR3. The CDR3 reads CATSDSGTEETQYF. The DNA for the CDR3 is TGTGCCACCAGTGATTCCGGGACAGAAGAGACCCAGTACTTC.

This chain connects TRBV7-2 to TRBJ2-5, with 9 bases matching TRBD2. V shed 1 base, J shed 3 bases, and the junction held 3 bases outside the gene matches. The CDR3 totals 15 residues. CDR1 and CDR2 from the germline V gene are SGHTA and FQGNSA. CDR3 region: CASSLGASGKETQYF. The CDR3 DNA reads TGTGCCAGCAGCTTAGGGGCTAGCGGGAAAGAGACCCAGTACTTC. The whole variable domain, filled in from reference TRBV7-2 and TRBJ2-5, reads GAGVSQSPSNKVTEKGKDVELRCDPISGHTALYWYRQSLGQGLEFLIYFQGNSAPDKSGLPSDRFSAERTGGSVSTLTIQRTQQEDSAVYLCASSLGASGKETQYFGPGTRLLVL.

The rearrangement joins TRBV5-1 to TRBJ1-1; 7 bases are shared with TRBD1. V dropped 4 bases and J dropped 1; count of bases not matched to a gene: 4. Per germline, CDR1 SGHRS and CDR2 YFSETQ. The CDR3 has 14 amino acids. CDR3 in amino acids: CASSQGDRNTEAFF. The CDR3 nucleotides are TGCGCCAGCAGCCAAGGGGACAGGAACACTGAAGCTTTCTTT.

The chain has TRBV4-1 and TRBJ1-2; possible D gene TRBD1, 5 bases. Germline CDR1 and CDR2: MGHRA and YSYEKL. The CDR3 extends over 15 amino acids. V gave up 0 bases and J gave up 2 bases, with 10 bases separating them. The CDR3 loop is CASSQDGGYNYGYTF. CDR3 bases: TGCGCCAGCAGCCAAGACGGGGGGTACAACTATGGCTACACCTTC.

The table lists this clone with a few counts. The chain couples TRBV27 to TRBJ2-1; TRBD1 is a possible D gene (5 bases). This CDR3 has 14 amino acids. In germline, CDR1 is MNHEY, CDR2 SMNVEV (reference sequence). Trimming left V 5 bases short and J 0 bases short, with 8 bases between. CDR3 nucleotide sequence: TGTGCCAGCAGTCGACAGCACTCCTACAATGAGCAGTTCTTC. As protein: CASSRQHSYNEQFF.

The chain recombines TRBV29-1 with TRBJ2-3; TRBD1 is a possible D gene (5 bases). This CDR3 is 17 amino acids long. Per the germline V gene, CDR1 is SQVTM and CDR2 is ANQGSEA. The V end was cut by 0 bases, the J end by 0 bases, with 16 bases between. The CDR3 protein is CSVEDYKDSPSTDTQYF. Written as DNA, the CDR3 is TGCAGCGTTGAAGATTATAAAGACAGCCCTAGCACAGATACGCAGTATTTT.

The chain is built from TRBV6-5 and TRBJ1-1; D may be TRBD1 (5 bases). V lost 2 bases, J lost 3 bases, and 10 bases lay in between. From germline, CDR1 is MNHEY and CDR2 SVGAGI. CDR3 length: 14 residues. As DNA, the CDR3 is TGTGCCAGCAGTTACGGCGACAGCTACACTGAAGCTTTCTTT. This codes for CASSYGDSYTEAFF.

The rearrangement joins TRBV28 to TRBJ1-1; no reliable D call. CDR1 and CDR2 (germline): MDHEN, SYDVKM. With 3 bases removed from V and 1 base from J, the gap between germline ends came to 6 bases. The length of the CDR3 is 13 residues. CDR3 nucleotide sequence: TGTGCCAGCAGTTTCAGGAAGAACACTGAAGCTTTCTTT. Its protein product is CASSFRKNTEAFF. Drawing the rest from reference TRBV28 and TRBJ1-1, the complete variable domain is DVKVTQSSRYLVKRTGEKVFLECVQDMDHENMFWYRQDPGLGLRLIYFSYDVKMKEKGDIPEGYSVSREKKERFSLILESASTNQTSMYLCASSFRKNTEAFFGQGTRLTVV.